Listed below are T cell receptor beta chains from one sample, sequenced in a study of blood T cell repertoires in COVID-19. Profiling relied on immunoSEQ multiplex PCR, and the TCRdb table lists in-frame clones only, not all of them. Among some 140,000 clones listed, 75% to 95% were seen once. Material: peripheral blood. The receptors derive from a man in his forties or fifties with acute or convalescent COVID-19. CDR3s include the opening cysteine and the closing phenylalanine or tryptophan. The D gene is left open where the match is weak. Size tells how often a clone was seen (once, few, many) or the class of an expanded clone, and some rows leave it out.

size: once; J: TRBJ2-1; V: TRBV4-2; D: TRBD2; length: 15; CDR3: CASSLTSGGSDEQFF; DNA: TGTGCCAGCAGCCTTACTAGCGGGGGGTCTGATGAGCAGTTCTTC
size: -; J: TRBJ2-1; V: TRBV19; D: TRBD2; length: 15; CDR3: CASSLGLAGAGEQFF; DNA: TGTGCCAGTAGTTTAGGACTAGCGGGAGCGGGTGAGCAGTTCTTC
size: -; J: TRBJ2-3; V: TRBV5-1; D: TRBD1; length: 14; CDR3: CASSMGQGTDTQYF; DNA: TGCGCCAGCAGCATGGGACAGGGGACAGATACGCAGTATTTT
size: once; J: TRBJ1-4; V: TRBV11-2; D: TRBD1; length: 15; CDR3: CASSLVTGTGGKLFF; DNA: TGTGCCAGCAGCTTAGTTACGGGGACAGGCGGAAAACTGTTTTTT
size: -; J: TRBJ2-3; V: TRBV18; D: TRBD2; length: 15; CDR3: CASSRSGASTDTQYF; DNA: TGTGCCAGCTCACGTAGCGGGGCAAGCACAGATACGCAGTATTTT
size: -; J: TRBJ1-1; V: TRBV5-4; D: -; length: 14; CDR3: CASSPGEGSAEAFF; DNA: TGTGCCAGCAGCCCGGGAGAGGGGAGCGCTGAAGCTTTCTTT
size: once; J: TRBJ1-4; V: TRBV6-5; D: -; length: 13; CDR3: CASSRGTNEKLFF; DNA: TGTGCCAGCAGCAGGGGAACTAATGAAAAACTGTTTTTT
size: -; J: TRBJ1-6; V: TRBV2; D: -; length: 16; CDR3: CASRTGSSSYNSPLHF; DNA: TGTGCCAGCAGGACAGGTTCCAGCTCCTATAATTCACCCCTCCACTTT
size: -; J: TRBJ1-2; V: TRBV3-1/TRBV3-2; D: -; length: 15; CDR3: CASSHWTDSDYGYTF; DNA: TGTGCCAGCAGCCATTGGACAGATTCAGACTATGGCTACACCTTC
size: -; J: TRBJ1-1; V: TRBV18; D: -; length: 13; CDR3: CASSPVGATEAFF; DNA: TGTGCCAGCTCACCGGTGGGGGCGACTGAAGCTTTCTTT
size: -; J: TRBJ2-1; V: TRBV5-6; D: TRBD1; length: 18; CDR3: CASSFRDRASEVANEQFF; DNA: TGTGCCAGCAGCTTCCGGGACAGGGCCTCGGAGGTGGCCAATGAGCAGTTCTTC
size: many; J: TRBJ2-7; V: TRBV7-9; D: -; length: 17; CDR3: CASSLAPRQSSSYEQYF; DNA: TGTGCCAGCAGCTTAGCACCGAGGCAATCGAGCTCCTACGAGCAGTACTTC
size: -; J: TRBJ2-7; V: TRBV4-1; D: -; length: 19; CDR3: CASSVRDSAKREIPYEQYF; DNA: TGCGCCAGCAGCGTCCGGGACAGTGCAAAGCGGGAGATCCCTTACGAGCAGTACTTC
size: -; J: TRBJ2-5; V: TRBV7-2; D: TRBD1; length: 14; CDR3: CASSPTGEQETQYF; DNA: TGTGCCAGCAGTCCGACAGGGGAACAAGAGACCCAGTACTTC
size: -; J: TRBJ2-1; V: TRBV10-2; D: TRBD1; length: 15; CDR3: CASSGTGDAYNEQFF; DNA: TGCGCCAGCAGTGGGACAGGTGATGCCTACAATGAGCAGTTCTTC
size: -; J: TRBJ1-5; V: TRBV4-3; D: -; length: 14; CDR3: CASSQEPADQPQHF; DNA: TGCGCCAGCAGCCAAGAACCTGCGGATCAGCCCCAGCATTTT
size: -; J: TRBJ2-7; V: TRBV27; D: TRBD2; length: 15; CDR3: CASSSRLAGSYEQYF; DNA: TGTGCCAGCAGTTCCCGGTTAGCGGGGTCCTACGAGCAGTACTTC
size: -; J: TRBJ2-7; V: TRBV3-1/TRBV3-2; D: TRBD2; length: 17; CDR3: CASSQSLRTSGRYEQYF; DNA: TGTGCCAGCAGCCAGTCACTCCGGACTAGCGGGAGGTACGAGCAGTACTTC
size: -; J: TRBJ2-1; V: TRBV7-2; D: -; length: 14; CDR3: CASSLGRLSGEQFF; DNA: TGTGCCAGCAGCTTAGGCAGACTCAGCGGTGAGCAGTTCTTC
size: -; J: TRBJ1-1; V: TRBV10-3; D: -; length: 15; CDR3: CAISESGGARTEAFF; DNA: TGTGCCATCAGTGAGTCAGGGGGGGCGCGGACTGAAGCTTTCTTT
size: -; J: TRBJ1-2; V: TRBV29-1; D: TRBD1; length: 11; CDR3: CSVVQGAYYTF; DNA: TGCAGCGTTGTACAGGGGGCTTACTACACCTTC
size: -; J: TRBJ1-4; V: TRBV6-5; D: -; length: 11; CDR3: CASSTGGKLFF; DNA: TGTGCCAGCAGTACCGGGGGAAAACTGTTTTTT